A selection of T cell receptor beta chains follows, all from one sample in a study of blood T cell repertoires in COVID-19. Data came from immunoSEQ multiplex PCR; TCRdb stores just in-frame clones and leaves some out. The data show 150,000 to 200,000 clones, 75% to 90% seen once. The source material was PBMCs or T cells enriched from blood (not recorded which). The receptors come from a woman in her sixties who had recovered from COVID-19. Each CDR3 is given with its conserved first and last residue. D genes are given only for firm matches. Size is omitted from some rows. Given values are once, few, many or a class for expanded clones.

J | size | V | D | DNA | CDR3
TRBJ2-7 | . | TRBV30 | TRBD2 | TGTGCCGGGGGGGCCTACGAGCAGTACTTC | CAGGAYEQYF
TRBJ2-3 | . | TRBV24-1 | TRBD2 | TGTGCCACCAGTGGAGCGGGGGAGCGCACAGATACGCAGTATTTT | CATSGAGERTDTQYF
TRBJ2-1 | . | TRBV20-1 | TRBD2 | TGCAGTGCTAGTAATCAAGCGGGGGGATACAATGAGCAGTTCTTC | CSASNQAGGYNEQFF
TRBJ2-1 | . | TRBV5-5 | TRBD1 | TGTGCCAGCAGCTGGACAGGGTTCGTAGAGCAGTTCTTC | CASSWTGFVEQFF
TRBJ1-3 | . | TRBV19 | . | TGTGCCAGTAGTGATGACACCAGAAACACCATATATTTT | CASSDDTRNTIYF
TRBJ2-1 | . | TRBV6-5 | TRBD1 | TGTGCCAGCAGTTACACGCCGGGACAGGGGGCAAATGAGCAGTTCTTC | CASSYTPGQGANEQFF
TRBJ2-5 | . | TRBV24-1 | TRBD1 | TGTGCCACCAGTGATTTGGGGACAGGGCCTTCAGAGGAGACCCAGTACTTC | CATSDLGTGPSEETQYF
TRBJ1-6 | . | TRBV12-3/TRBV12-4 | . | TGTGCCAGCACCGCCCAGGGTGGGGCCCTCCACTTT | CASTAQGGALHF
TRBJ1-2 | few | TRBV2 | TRBD1 | TGTGCCAGCAGTGTTGAGGCAGGGGGCAACTATGGCTACACCTTC | CASSVEAGGNYGYTF
TRBJ1-1 | . | TRBV5-1 | . | TGCGCCAGCAGCGAACAAGTGAACACTGAAGCTTTCTTT | CASSEQVNTEAFF
TRBJ2-6 | . | TRBV19 | . | TGTGCCAGCAGTTCCCTCGTGAGATCTGGGGCCAACGTCCTGACTTTC | CASSSLVRSGANVLTF
TRBJ2-5 | . | TRBV5-1 | TRBD1 | TGCGCCAGCAGCTTCTCCGGGACAGGGGAAGAGACCCAGTACTTC | CASSFSGTGEETQYF
TRBJ1-2 | few | TRBV5-6 | . | TGTGCCAGCAGCTTGATTGGGGCGTATGGCTACACCTTC | CASSLIGAYGYTF
TRBJ1-1 | . | TRBV19 | . | TGTGCCAGTGATACAGGTTCTAACACTGAAGCTTTCTTT | CASDTGSNTEAFF
TRBJ2-5 | . | TRBV30 | TRBD2 | TGTGCCTGGGGGCAGGGACTAGCGGGGACCCGGGGGGAGACCCAGTACTTC | CAWGQGLAGTRGETQYF
TRBJ2-7 | . | TRBV18 | TRBD2 | TGTGCCAGCTCACCACGTCCTAGCGGGGTTCTATCGGGGGAGCAGTACTTC | CASSPRPSGVLSGEQYF
TRBJ2-5 | . | TRBV11-2 | . | TGTGCCAGCAGCCCTCAGGGGGGCCAAGGTCGAGAGACCCAGTACTTC | CASSPQGGQGRETQYF
TRBJ1-6 | . | TRBV2 | . | TGTGCCAGCAGACAAAACAGGGAAGTAGGTTCACCCCTCCACTTT | CASRQNREVGSPLHF
TRBJ1-6 | . | TRBV7-5 | . | TGTGCAGGGGTTCGCTCACCCCTCCACTTT | CAGVRSPLHF
TRBJ2-5 | . | TRBV5-4 | . | TGTGCCAGCAGCTTAGGGGGAATCCAAGAGACCCAGTACTTC | CASSLGGIQETQYF
TRBJ1-2 | . | TRBV6-5 | TRBD1 | TGTGCCAGCAGCCATCGGGGACAGGGTCCCTATGGCTACACCTTC | CASSHRGQGPYGYTF
TRBJ2-5 | once | TRBV20-1 | . | TGCAGTGGGGGGGACCAAGAGACCCAGTACTTC | CSGGDQETQYF
TRBJ1-5 | . | TRBV27 | TRBD1 | TGTGCCAGCAGTCTAACAGGGGGGCAGCCCCAGCATTTT | CASSLTGGQPQHF
TRBJ2-1 | . | TRBV5-1 | TRBD2 | TGCGCCAGCAGCCGCGGGACTATCAATGAGCAGTTCTTC | CASSRGTINEQFF
TRBJ2-1 | . | TRBV5-1 | TRBD1 | TGCGCCAGCAGCACGATGACAGGGGCCTACAATGAGCAGTTCTTC | CASSTMTGAYNEQFF
TRBJ1-1 | . | TRBV2 | . | TGTGCCAGCAGTGAGGGGGGGCGGACTGAAGCTTTCTTT | CASSEGGRTEAFF
TRBJ2-3 | few | TRBV7-3 | TRBD2 | TGTGCCAGCAGCCAAGGGGAGGGCGGGCCCAGCACAGATACGCAGTATTTT | CASSQGEGGPSTDTQYF
TRBJ2-1 | once | TRBV3-1/TRBV3-2 | . | TGTGCCAGCAGCCAAGATCTCGGCTACAATGAGCAGTTCTTC | CASSQDLGYNEQFF
TRBJ2-7 | . | TRBV6-5 | TRBD1 | TGTGCCAGCAGTCTGGGACAGGGCCTCTACGAGCAGTACTTC | CASSLGQGLYEQYF
TRBJ1-1 | . | TRBV19 | . | TGTGCCAGTAGTATATCCAGGAACACTGAAGCTTTCTTT | CASSISRNTEAFF
TRBJ1-2 | few | TRBV5-1 | TRBD1 | TGCGCCAGCAGCCCCGGGGACAGCTTCTATGGCTACACCTTC | CASSPGDSFYGYTF
TRBJ1-5 | . | TRBV28 | TRBD1 | TGTGCCAGCAGCACCATAGGGACAGGGTATTATAGCAATCAGCCCCAGCATTTT | CASSTIGTGYYSNQPQHF
TRBJ2-7 | . | TRBV19 | TRBD2 | TGTGCCAGTAGTATTCAAGCGGGGGGGCGGTACGAGCAGTACTTC | CASSIQAGGRYEQYF
TRBJ1-4 | . | TRBV9 | . | TGTGCCAGCAGCGCTGGACAGAACTTTAATGAAAAACTGTTTTTT | CASSAGQNFNEKLFF
TRBJ2-5 | few | TRBV27 | TRBD2 | TGTGCCAGCAGTTTAAGCGGGGGAGAGACCCAGTACTTC | CASSLSGGETQYF
TRBJ2-7 | many | TRBV7-9 | . | TGTGCCAGCAGCGCAGGGGCCAGTCGATCCTACGAGCAGTACTTC | CASSAGASRSYEQYF
TRBJ1-1 | . | TRBV19 | . | TGTGCCAGTAGAAACGGACAAAACACTGAAGCTTTCTTT | CASRNGQNTEAFF
TRBJ1-2 | . | TRBV5-1 | . | TGCGCCAGCAGCTTGGGTAACAGGGACTATGGCTACACCTTC | CASSLGNRDYGYTF
TRBJ1-2 | . | TRBV5-6 | . | TGTGCCAGCAGCTATTGGGGGCTTGACTATGGCTACACCTTC | CASSYWGLDYGYTF
TRBJ2-2 | . | TRBV5-1 | TRBD1 | TGCGCCAGCACCTCGACAGGGGGCGTCTTGGTCGGGGAGCTGTTTTTT | CASTSTGGVLVGELFF
TRBJ2-7 | . | TRBV14 | TRBD2 | TGTGCCAGCAGCCAAGAACCCTCTCAACTAGCGGGGCCCTACGAGCAGTACTTC | CASSQEPSQLAGPYEQYF
TRBJ2-7 | . | TRBV18 | . | TGTGCCAGCTCACCAAGTAGCTCCTACGAGCAGTACTTC | CASSPSSSYEQYF
TRBJ2-1 | . | TRBV18 | TRBD2 | TGTGCCAGCTCACCACCAACTAGCGGGGGATATGAGCAGTTCTTC | CASSPPTSGGYEQFF
TRBJ1-1 | . | TRBV16 | TRBD1 | TGTGCCAGCAGCCAGGAAACAGGGGGCACTGAAGCTTTCTTT | CASSQETGGTEAFF
TRBJ2-7 | once | TRBV9 | TRBD2 | TGTGCCAGCAGCCCAGCGGGGGGCCCCTACGAGCAGTACTTC | CASSPAGGPYEQYF
TRBJ1-2 | . | TRBV24-1 | . | TGTGCCACCAGTGGCGGGGACTATGGCTACACCTTC | CATSGGDYGYTF
TRBJ2-1 | . | TRBV5-1 | TRBD2 | TGCGCCAGCAGCTTGCTAGCGGGGTTTTATGAGCAGTTCTTC | CASSLLAGFYEQFF
TRBJ2-5 | . | TRBV30 | . | TGTGCCTGGAGTCGAATCTTGGGCTGGGAGACCCAGTACTTC | CAWSRILGWETQYF
TRBJ2-2 | . | TRBV27 | TRBD1 | TGTGCCAGCAGACCCGGGACAGCATTTAGGGAGCTGTTTTTT | CASRPGTAFRELFF
TRBJ1-6 | few | TRBV6-5 | . | TGTGCCAGCAGTAAGGACAGTTATTCACCCCTCCACTTT | CASSKDSYSPLHF
TRBJ2-1 | few | TRBV5-6 | TRBD2 | TGTGCCAGCAGCTTGGCTAGGACTAGCGGGGGGAGGGTTCATGAGCAGTTCTTC | CASSLARTSGGRVHEQFF
TRBJ1-2 | . | TRBV19 | TRBD1 | TGTGCCAGTAGTAATCGGGCAGGGGGCGCCTATGGCTACACCTTC | CASSNRAGGAYGYTF
TRBJ2-1 | once | TRBV5-1 | TRBD2 | TGCGCCAGCAGCCCCGAGGGACTAGCGGGGGGGGGTGAGCAGTTCTTC | CASSPEGLAGGGEQFF
TRBJ1-4 | . | TRBV11-1 | TRBD1 | TGTGCCAGCAGCCACGGACAGGGGGCCGAAAAACTGTTTTTT | CASSHGQGAEKLFF
TRBJ2-2 | . | TRBV20-1 | . | TGCAGTGCTAGTTCAGGGAGGATAAAGACCGGGGAGCTGTTTTTT | CSASSGRIKTGELFF
TRBJ2-7 | . | TRBV4-2 | . | TGTGCCAGCAGCCAAGATGGGTCCGGGCCAGGGCTCGGGGAGCAGTACTTC | CASSQDGSGPGLGEQYF